This TCR beta chain was found in a study of control samples from healthy donors and cancer patients. Measured with immunoSEQ multiplex PCR; TCRdb has only the in-frame clones, and not every one. In the table there are approximately 86,000 clones, approximately 93% of which are singletons. The CDR3 has 15 amino acids. Trimming removed 5 bases at V and 7 bases at J, with 20 bases between. The germline CDR1 and CDR2 sequences are MNHEY and SMNVEV (reference sequence). Source material: blood. The rearrangement links TRBV27 to TRBJ2-5; maybe TRBD2 (6 bases). The TCR was taken from a woman between 25 and 40 years old in good health. The DNA of the CDR3 is TGTGCCAGCAGTAACGCCGCGTCGCGGGGTGGGACCCAGTACTTC. Its translation is CASSNAASRGGTQYF.